This passage covers 8 T cell receptor beta chains from one sample sequenced in a study of cytomegalovirus exposure and HLA in healthy donors. Researchers ran the PCR with 60 Vbeta and 13 Jbeta primers. Profiling relied on immunoSEQ multiplex PCR, and the TCRdb table lists in-frame clones only, not all of them. The sample gives tens of thousands of clones, 74% of which show up once; approximately 6% is in the top ten. The specimen sequenced was PBMCs. These receptors were obtained from a man younger than 40 in good health and CMV-seronegative.

The rearrangement joins TRBV6-6 to TRBJ1-4; 10 nucleotides align to TRBD1. J was trimmed by 7 bases and V by 5 bases; bases with no gene match: 4. Germline V lookup: CDR1 MNHNY, CDR2 SVGAGI (reference sequence). This CDR3 is 14 amino acids long. The chain's CDR3 is CASSLGQGGEKLFF. The DNA of the CDR3 is TGTGCCAGCAGTCTTGGACAGGGGGGTGAAAAACTGTTTTTT.

This clone was recorded once. This chain uses TRBV6-1 with TRBJ1-6; D is unresolved. Per the germline V gene, CDR1 is MNHNS and CDR2 is SASEGT. The ends were cut back, 5 bases at V and 8 bases at J, with 13 bases in the middle. The CDR3 is 14 amino acids. CDR3 DNA sequence: TGTGCCAGCAGTACGGAGGGTCCTTATTCACCCCTCCACTTT. Protein product: CASSTEGPYSPLHF.

V gene TRBV5-6 combines with J gene TRBJ1-2, with D perhaps matching TRBD1 (5 bases). CDR1 SGHDT and CDR2 YYEEEE come from the germline V gene. V was pared by 0 bases and J by 2 bases, with 11 bases between. The length of the CDR3 is 15 residues. CDR3 nucleotides: TGTGCCAGCAGCTTGGAATCGCGGGGCAACTATGGCTACACCTTC. Translated: CASSLESRGNYGYTF.

The V gene is TRBV27, the J gene TRBJ2-1; tentative D call: TRBD2 (5 bases). The ends were cut back, 8 bases at V and 7 bases at J, with 15 bases in the middle. CDR1 and CDR2 from the germline V gene are MNHEY and SMNVEV (reference sequence). CDR3 length: 13 amino acids. The CDR3 sequence: CASGMSTRNEQFF. The CDR3 DNA is TGTGCCAGCGGCATGAGCACTAGGAATGAGCAGTTCTTC.

The gene calls are TRBV5-4 and TRBJ2-7; 7 nucleotides line up with TRBD2. Losses at the gene ends were 0 bases for V and 4 bases for J; bases not matched to a gene: 7. Per the germline V gene, CDR1 is SGHNT and CDR2 is YYREEE (reference sequence). This CDR3 spans 15 amino acids. CDR3: CASSLVQRDFYEQYF. The CDR3 bases are TGTGCCAGCAGCTTGGTCCAGCGGGACTTTTACGAGCAGTACTTC.

V and J are TRBV5-1 and TRBJ2-1, with 12 nucleotides matching TRBD2. With 4 bases clipped from V and 7 bases from J, the junction kept 6 bases outside the gene matches. Germline CDR1 SGHRS, CDR2 YFSETQ. The CDR3 totals 15 residues. The CDR3 protein is CASSKTSGRPNEQFF. The CDR3 DNA reads TGCGCCAGCAGCAAAACTAGCGGGAGGCCTAATGAGCAGTTCTTC.

The CDR3 DNA follows: TGTGCCAGCAGCCGCGGGACAGCCTCCTCTGGAAACACCATATATTTT. Its translation is CASSRGTASSGNTIYF. V gene TRBV11-2 combines with J gene TRBJ1-3, with 7 bases matching TRBD1. V shed 5 bases and J 0 bases; nucleotides not matched to a gene: 7. This CDR3 region has 16 residues. Germline CDR1 is SGHAT and CDR2 is FQNNGV.

The V gene is TRBV29-1, the J gene TRBJ2-1, with a possible D match to TRBD1 (5 bases). The CDR3 consists of 14 residues. The germline gives CDR1 SQVTM, CDR2 ANQGSEA. V gave up 1 base and J gave up 12 bases, with 19 bases separating them. CDR3 sequence (DNA): TGCAGCGTTGAAGGGGGCTGGTCCGCCTCAGGGCAGTTCTTC. Translated: CSVEGGWSASGQFF.